A single sample is the source of the 5 T cell receptor beta chains below, sequenced in a study of tissue T cells after allogeneic stem cell transplantation (dated 2022 in TCRdb). Reading the label with the study, this specimen's time point is: mouse harvest day 14 after allogeneic transplant. Each mouse graft, delivered by tail vein injection, combined 10^6 splenic CD5+ T cells with 10^7 T-cell-depleted bone marrow cells. The receptor library was made with the immunoSEQ multiplex PCR assay. What TCRdb holds here is the immuneACCESS table cut down to in-frame rearrangements. Part of the clones is not present; checked against another copy, under half of the missing clones reflect an unresolved V gene, and the others are unexplained. The sample table lists fewer than 3,500 clones, more than 40% of them with a count of one. Roughly 27% of the sample belongs to the ten largest clones. The sample comprised gut tissue. The source is a female BALB/c mouse given C57BL/6 T cells with graft-versus-host disease after an allogeneic hematopoietic cell transplant.

This clone was seen a handful of times. The listed genes are named as in mouse. The DNA ends 1 residue before the CDR3 does, and the rest of the CDR3 is filled in from the germline J gene. The rearrangement links TRBV26 to TRBJ2-4; no clear D. The V gene's germline CDR1 is KGHPV and CDR2 FQNQEV (reference sequence). V dropped 4 bases and J dropped 0 bases, with 8 bases sitting between them. CDR3 length equals 14 residues. CDR3 bases read: TGTGCCAGCAGTCCCCACAAGAGTCAAAACACCTTGTAC. Translated: CASSPHKSQNTLY. The full CDR3 reads CASSPHKSQNTLYF.

A note on this clone: Genes and germline come from the mouse. The CDR3 extends 1 residue past the end of the read, so its final part is completed from the germline J gene. The chain recombines TRBV26 with TRBJ1-1; a possible D gene is TRBD1 (5 bases). Germline values: CDR1 KGHPV, CDR2 FQNQEV (reference sequence). Trimming removed 2 bases at V and 0 bases at J, with 7 bases between. This CDR3 comprises 14 residues. The CDR3 protein is CASSLGGANTEVFF. The DNA read from the CDR3 is TGTGCCAGCAGTCTGGGGGGGGCAAACACAGAAGTCTTC.

Comments on this clone: The germline and genes are mouse ones. The read falls 1 residue short of the CDR3 end, and the missing part is taken from the germline J gene. The V call is TRBV14, the J call TRBJ2-7; D not certain. The V end was cut by 5 bases, the J end by 4 bases, with 10 bases between. The CDR3 loop spans 12 amino acids. The germline V gene encodes CDR1 SGHDT and CDR2 FRDEAV. The CDR3 sequence is CASSSPNYEQYF. The sequenced part of the CDR3 DNA is TGTGCCAGCAGCTCCCCGAATTATGAACAGTAC.

Concerning this clone itself: The germline and genes are mouse ones. The read terminates 1 residue ahead of where the CDR3 ends, so the germline J gene completes it. V and J are TRBV3 and TRBJ1-2, with 7 positions matching TRBD1. The junction had 2 bases not matched to a gene; V was cut back by 5 bases and J by 2 bases. The germline V gene encodes CDR1 SNHLY and CDR2 FYNGKV (reference sequence). The CDR3 is 13 residues long. CDR3 in amino acids: CASSETGNSDYTF. The CDR3 DNA, read in part, is TGTGCCAGCAGCGAGACAGGGAACTCCGACTACACC.

In this sample, this clone turned up a few times. Here the gene names and germline are mouse. The read ends 1 residue before the CDR3 terminus; that terminus is restored from the germline J gene. The chain joins TRBV26 to TRBJ1-4; 7 bases align to TRBD1. The germline gives CDR1 KGHPV, CDR2 FQNQEV (reference sequence). This CDR3 region has 15 residues. V shed 2 bases and J 7 bases; nucleotides not matched to a gene: 7. The sequenced CDR3 bases are TGTGCCAGCAGTCTGCCCCAGGGGGAGGTCGAAAGATTATTT. Protein product: CASSLPQGEVERLF. In full, the CDR3 reads CASSLPQGEVERLFF. Variable domain in full (rest from reference TRBV26 and TRBJ1-4): NSKVIQTPRYLVKGQGQKAKMRCIPEKGHPVVFWYQQNKNNEFKFLINFQNQEVLQQIDMTEKRFSAECPSNSPCSLEIQSSEAGDSALYLCASSLPQGEVERLFFGHGTKLSVL.